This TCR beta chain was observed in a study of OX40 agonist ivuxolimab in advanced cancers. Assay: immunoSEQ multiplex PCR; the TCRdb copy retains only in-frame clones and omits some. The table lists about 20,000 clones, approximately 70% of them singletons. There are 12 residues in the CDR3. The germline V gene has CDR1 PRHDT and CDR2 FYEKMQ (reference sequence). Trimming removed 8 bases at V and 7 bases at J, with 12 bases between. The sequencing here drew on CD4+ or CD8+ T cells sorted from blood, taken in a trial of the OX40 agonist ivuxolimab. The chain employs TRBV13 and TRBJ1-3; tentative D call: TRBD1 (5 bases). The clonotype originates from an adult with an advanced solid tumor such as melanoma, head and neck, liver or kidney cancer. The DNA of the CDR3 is TGTGCCAGCGCGATTGGGGGGAACACCATATATTTT. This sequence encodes CASAIGGNTIYF. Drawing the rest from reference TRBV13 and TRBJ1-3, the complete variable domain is AAGVIQSPRHLIKEKRETATLKCYPIPRHDTVYWYQQGPGQDPQFLISFYEKMQSDKGSIPDRFSAQQFSDYHSELNMSSLELGDSALYFCASAIGGNTIYFGEGSWLTVV.